This TCR beta chain came from a study of T cells in tumors after PD-1 blockade (dated by TCRdb to the late 2010s). With regard to the full study: Patients with prior checkpoint blockade, systemic immunosuppressant use, or recent radiotherapy or other anti-cancer therapy within 4 weeks were excluded. Patients received pembrolizumab 200 mg every 3 weeks or cemiplimab 350 mg every 2 weeks. Ongoing daily vismodegib 150 mg was also given to a subset of patients during anti-PD-1 treatment. Peripheral blood samples averaged about 110,000 TCR templates (range roughly 21,000-270,000) and 35,000 to 40,000 unique clonotypes. Paired single-cell RNA and TCR sequencing was performed on site-matched tumors from BCC or SCC patients before and after anti-PD-1 therapy. To compare clonotypes in blood and tumor, bulk TCR sequencing was done on 10 peripheral blood samples taken from roughly 5 patients. RECIST version 1.1 was the standard used to evaluate clinical response.

The CDR3, cysteine through phenylalanine, is 19 amino acids long. Only CDR3 DNA is held: 57 bases, read in frame from base 1. According to the germline V gene, CDR1 reads SGHRS and CDR2 reads YFSETQ. V is cut back by 4 bases and J by 5 bases, with 15 bases in the junction unmatched. Deep TCRbeta sequencing was performed with the immunoSEQ platform. As for the original processing: For further analysis, only productive rearrangements were exported from the immunoSEQ Analyzer. Bulk TCRbeta clonotypes were assigned T cell phenotypes by matching to single-cell RNA+TCR-seq clones sharing the same TCRbeta sequence. Using bulk TCR sequencing data, clone enrichment in tumor was calculated by dividing a clone's tumor frequency by the same clone's PBMC frequency. TCRs were sorted with GLIPH into specificity groups, meaning clusters of distinct TCRs that share CDR3 motifs and likely recognize common antigens. TCRdb retrieved this table from immuneACCESS and kept in-frame rearrangements only. Not all clones are present; in checked studies, unresolved V genes account for under half, and no reason is known for the remainder. The V and J calls and clone size were taken over from that table, and D and trimming were inferred from the DNA. In this sample the table shows some 48,000 clones, 75% to 80% of which occur a single time. The ten largest clonotypes hold around 17% of the sample.

In light of the paper, this sample's time point label describes: before anti-PD-1 therapy. For bulk TCRbeta sequencing, genomic DNA was extracted from tumor biopsies or peripheral blood, and input amounts ranged from about 616 ng to 6,500 ng. Every patient was a poor candidate for surgical resection and had histologically proven advanced or metastatic basal or squamous cell carcinoma. Of the approximately 12 patients making up the basal cell carcinoma cohort, about 8 underwent bulk tumor TCR sequencing. Results and caveats for the whole study, not just this receptor: Approximately 43% of tumor TCR clonotypes were found in blood, and some novel exhausted tumor clones appeared in pre-treatment blood, suggesting peripheral recruitment. The source of novel T cell clones was not identified and could include lymphoid organs or rare unexpanded clones within the tumor or its periphery.

This clone was seen only once. Its antigen is not yet known. There are no base qualities to consult, and no much larger clone falls within one base. The sample in question was PBMCs, obtained before anti-PD-1 treatment. The chain was built from TRBV5-1 and TRBJ2-7; TRBD2 aligns with 16 central bases. The TCR was taken from a human donor with basal cell carcinoma. In nucleotide form, the sequence is TGCGCCAGCAGCCATTCCGGGACTAGCGGGGGGGCAGACCTCCACGAGCAGTACTTC. Translation gives CASSHSGTSGGADLHEQYF.